Here is one T cell receptor (beta chain) with its context. Trimming shortened V by 3 bases and J by 6 bases, and 11 bases separated the two germline ends. Germline assignment: CDR1 KGHSH and CDR2 LQKENI. This CDR3 is 13 amino acids long. Method: immunoSEQ multiplex PCR; TCRdb's copy keeps in-frame clones and lacks some. The sample has about 74,000 clones, more than 85% seen once. The data belong to a study of technical replicates of blood from several donors. The clonotype comes from a human donor in good health. Sequencing was performed on T cells isolated from PBMCs. V gene TRBV18 combines with J gene TRBJ1-2; the D gene is possibly TRBD1 (5 bases). This CDR3 reads CASSPPGKDGYTF. In nucleotides, the CDR3 is TGTGCCAGCTCACCGCCAGGGAAGGATGGCTACACCTTC.